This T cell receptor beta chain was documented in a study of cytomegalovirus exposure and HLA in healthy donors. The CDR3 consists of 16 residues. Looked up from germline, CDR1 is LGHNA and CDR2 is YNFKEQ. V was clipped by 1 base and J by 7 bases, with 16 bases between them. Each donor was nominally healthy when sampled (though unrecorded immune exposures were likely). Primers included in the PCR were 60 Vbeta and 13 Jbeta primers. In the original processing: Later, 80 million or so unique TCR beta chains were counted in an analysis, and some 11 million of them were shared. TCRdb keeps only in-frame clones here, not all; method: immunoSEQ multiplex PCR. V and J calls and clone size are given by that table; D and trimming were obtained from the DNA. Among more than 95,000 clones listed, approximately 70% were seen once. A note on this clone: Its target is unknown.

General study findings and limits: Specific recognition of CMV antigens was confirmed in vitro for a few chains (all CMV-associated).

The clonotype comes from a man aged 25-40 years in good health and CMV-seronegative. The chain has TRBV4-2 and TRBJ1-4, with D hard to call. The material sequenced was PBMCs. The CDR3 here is CASSQVLPGSGEKLFF. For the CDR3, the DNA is TGTGCCAGCAGCCAAGTCCTCCCCGGGAGCGGTGAAAAACTGTTTTTT.